Listed here are 26 T cell receptor beta chains from one sample, sequenced in a study of identical twins. Using its own MiXCR run on the 5' RACE reads, TCRdb lists one record per CDR3 protein. The sample carries some 500,000 distinct CDR3 sequences, 9.6% recorded once. The sample also formed part of further work on yellow fever vaccine responses in identical twins.

The specimen sequenced was PBMCs. These receptors all stem from a woman aged 18-35 years in good health.

Worth noting for this clonotype: This may stem from a read error, because a much larger clone lies one nucleotide away. This rearrangement joins TRBV5-5 to TRBJ2-7; 8 positions agree with TRBD1. From germline, CDR1 is SGHKS and CDR2 YYEKEE (reference sequence). The CDR3 contains 14 residues. In nucleotides, the CDR3 is TGTGTCAGCAGCTTGGGAGACAGGGGCACCGAGCAGTACTTC. Amino acids: CVSSLGDRGTEQYF.

This clonotype has a count of ten or more. This chain joins TRBV28 and TRBJ1-2; the D is unclear. Per the germline V gene, CDR1 is MDHEN and CDR2 is SYDVKM. The CDR3 is 15 residues long. V lost 2 bases to trimming and J lost 0 bases, with 10 bases between them. CDR3 amino acids: CASSLVGRTNYGYTF. CDR3 bases: TGTGCCAGCAGTTTAGTGGGCCGAACTAACTATGGCTACACCTTC.

This clonotype has just a few counts. The CDR3 DNA sequence: TGCGCCAGCAGCCAAGGGATTCGCGGGACTATCGACTACGAGCAGTACTTC. Its protein is CASSQGIRGTIDYEQYF. This chain uses TRBV4-3 with TRBJ2-7; 7 positions match TRBD2. The CDR3 has 17 amino acids. V was pared by 1 base and J by 3 bases, with 12 bases of the junction left unmatched. Germline V CDR1 and CDR2: LGHNA, YSLEER.

This clonotype was picked up many times. The rearrangement links TRBV4-3 to TRBJ2-1; 10 nucleotides match TRBD1. CDR3 size: 16 residues. The ends lost 3 bases at V and 6 bases at J; junction bases unmatched: 8. CDR1 LGHNA and CDR2 YSLEER come from the germline V gene. CDR3 region: CASSQIGQGVGNEQFF. The CDR3 DNA sequence: TGCGCCAGCAGCCAGATCGGACAGGGGGTGGGCAATGAGCAGTTCTTC.

This clonotype was counted between two and nine times. This chain connects TRBV11-2 to TRBJ2-6; no clear D gene. This CDR3 has 16 amino acids. Germline V gene lookup returns CDR1 SGHAT and CDR2 FQNNGV. The ends were cut back, 0 bases at V and 4 bases at J, with 10 bases in the middle. The CDR3 region has the DNA TGTGCCAGCAGCTTAGAAGTAGCACTGGGGGCCAACGTCCTGACTTTC. It is translated as CASSLEVALGANVLTF.

The V call is TRBV29-1, the J call TRBJ2-2; 15 positions match TRBD2. The germline V gene encodes CDR1 SQVTM and CDR2 ANQGSEA. V lost 0 bases and J lost 3; bases outside the gene matches: 11. The CDR3 consists of 20 residues. CDR3 in amino acids: CSVEDRTSGRAWVDTGELFF. The CDR3 region has the DNA TGCAGCGTTGAAGATCGGACTAGCGGGAGGGCTTGGGTGGACACCGGGGAGCTGTTTTTT.

In this sample, this clonotype turned up a few times. The genes are TRBV4-2 and TRBJ1-6; D remains unclear. This CDR3 contains 15 residues. The V end was cut by 0 bases, the J end by 8 bases, with 11 bases between. The germline gives CDR1 LGHNA, CDR2 YNFKEQ. The CDR3 nucleotides read TGTGCCAGCAGCCAAGACGGCAGGTCCCATTCACCCCTCCACTTT. Its translation: CASSQDGRSHSPLHF.

This chain joins TRBV5-1 and TRBJ2-7; D is perhaps TRBD1 (6 bases). The germline V gene has CDR1 SGHRS and CDR2 YFSETQ. Deletions cut 0 bases from V and 2 bases from J, with 9 bases between. This CDR3 comprises 14 residues. The DNA of the CDR3 is TGCGCCAGCAGCTTGGATCCAGGGGCCTACGAGCAGTACTTC. Residues: CASSLDPGAYEQYF.

The table lists this clonotype with many counts. J is TRBJ2-3 and V is TRBV4-3; 10 bases agree with TRBD2. With V trimmed by 0 bases and J by 1 base, 4 bases remained unmatched. The CDR3 contains 17 residues. In germline, CDR1 is LGHNA, CDR2 YSLEER. The CDR3: CASSQDIAGGGTDTQYF. CDR3 nucleotide sequence: TGCGCCAGCAGCCAAGATATAGCGGGAGGAGGCACAGATACGCAGTATTTT.

Many counts were recorded for this clonotype. The chain combines TRBV12-3 or TRBV12-4 with TRBJ2-5, with a possible D match to TRBD1 (5 bases). V lost 6 bases to trimming and J lost 3 bases, with 8 bases between them. CDR3 size: 12 residues. CDR3 loop: CASSSREETQYF. Written as DNA, the CDR3 is TGTGCCAGCAGCTCCAGGGAAGAGACCCAGTACTTC.

The sample holds a few counts of this clonotype. The chain employs TRBV11-1 and TRBJ2-1; 12 bases align to TRBD2. CDR1 and CDR2 (germline): SGHAT, FQDESV (reference sequence). This CDR3 is built from 18 residues. The V and J ends lost 1 base and 2 bases, in that order; junction bases with no gene match: 6. The CDR3 region has the DNA TGTGCCAGCAGCTTAGTGGCCTCTAGCGGGAGGGCCTACAATGAGCAGTTCTTC. Amino acids: CASSLVASSGRAYNEQFF.

The rearrangement joins TRBV19 to TRBJ2-1; D not certain. The length of the CDR3 is 14 residues. Germline V gene lookup returns CDR1 LNHDA and CDR2 SQIVND (reference sequence). The germline V and J ends were trimmed by 8 bases and 0 bases, with 11 bases remaining between them. The DNA of the CDR3 is TGTGCCAGTGGAAAGACCAGCTCCTACAATGAGCAGTTCTTC. It translates to CASGKTSSYNEQFF. Combining the CDR3 with reference TRBV19 and TRBJ2-1 gives the whole variable domain DGGITQSPKYLFRKEGQNVTLSCEQNLNHDAMYWYRQDPGQGLRLIYYSQIVNDFQKGDIAEGYSVSREKKESFPLTVTSAQKNPTAFYLCASGKTSSYNEQFFGPGTRLTVL.

This clonotype was recorded many times. This chain uses TRBV27 with TRBJ2-7; 9 bases are a match to TRBD2. Per the germline V gene, CDR1 is MNHEY and CDR2 is SMNVEV (reference sequence). V lost 5 bases and J lost 4; bases outside the gene matches: 9. This CDR3 comprises 15 residues. The chain's CDR3 is CASSPAAGGPYEQYF. In DNA form, the CDR3 reads TGTGCCAGCAGTCCCGCAGCGGGGGGCCCTTACGAGCAGTACTTC.

This clonotype was observed many times. The chain employs TRBV5-1 and TRBJ2-5, with 14 bases lining up with TRBD2. The CDR3 is 15 amino acids. Per germline, CDR1 SGHRS and CDR2 YFSETQ. Trimming at V came to 4 bases and at J to 5 bases, leaving 4 bases not matched to a gene. CDR3 protein: CASSPGLAGVETQYF. In DNA, the CDR3 is TGCGCCAGCAGCCCGGGACTAGCGGGAGTTGAGACCCAGTACTTC.

This clonotype was seen at least ten times. This chain uses TRBV5-1 with TRBJ2-3, with 7 bases identical to TRBD2. The CDR3 is made up of 14 amino acids. V dropped 4 bases and J dropped 3; count of bases not matched to a gene: 5. Germline values: CDR1 SGHRS, CDR2 YFSETQ. This CDR3 is CASSVGRDTDTQYF. In nucleotides, the CDR3 is TGCGCCAGCAGCGTTGGGAGGGATACAGATACGCAGTATTTT.

The CDR3 reads CSARTTSSGSTDTQYF. The CDR3 nucleotides are TGCAGCGCCCGAACCACATCTAGCGGTAGCACAGATACGCAGTATTTT. V gene TRBV29-1 combines with J gene TRBJ2-3, with 7 bases matching TRBD2. Per the germline V gene, CDR1 is SQVTM and CDR2 is ANQGSEA. CDR3 length equals 16 residues. Losses at the gene ends were 7 bases for V and 0 bases for J; bases not matched to a gene: 13.

This clonotype was recorded many times. The chain couples TRBV7-8 to TRBJ2-5; no clear D gene. The V and J ends lost 1 base and 5 bases respectively, with 11 bases between them. There are 14 residues in the CDR3. Germline CDR1 reads SGHVS; CDR2 reads FQNEAQ. The chain's CDR3 is CASSLGQVHETQYF. The CDR3 DNA is TGTGCCAGCAGCTTAGGGCAGGTCCACGAGACCCAGTACTTC.

This clonotype was recorded many times. The J gene is TRBJ2-7, the V gene TRBV7-6; tentative D call: TRBD2 (6 bases). Deletions cut 6 bases from V and 4 bases from J, with 19 bases between. Germline-derived CDR1 and CDR2 are SGHVS and FNYEAQ. The CDR3 contains 15 residues. The CDR3 reads CASSSDGLANYEQYF. The CDR3, as DNA: TGTGCCAGCAGTTCCGACGGGCTAGCGAATTACGAGCAGTACTTC.

This clonotype occurred many times. The chain links TRBV29-1 to TRBJ1-1; possible D gene TRBD1, 5 bases. The CDR3 sequence is 13 residues long. V gave up 0 bases and J gave up 4 bases, with 9 bases separating them. Per germline, CDR1 SQVTM and CDR2 ANQGSEA. CDR3 in amino acids: CSVEEPGPTEAFF. CDR3 sequence (DNA): TGCAGCGTTGAAGAACCAGGGCCCACTGAAGCTTTCTTT.

The rearrangement uses TRBV27 and TRBJ2-3; 10 positions agree with TRBD2. Germline-derived CDR1 and CDR2 are MNHEY and SMNVEV (reference sequence). The V gene end was trimmed by 2 bases and the J gene end by 0 bases; junction bases not matched to a gene: 14. This CDR3 has 20 amino acids. CDR3 in amino acids: CASSLDPSGGSTNSTDTQYF. The CDR3 bases are TGTGCCAGCAGTTTAGATCCTAGCGGGGGCAGCACGAATAGCACAGATACGCAGTATTTT.

This clonotype came up many times. This chain uses TRBV6-1 with TRBJ2-1; maybe TRBD2 (6 bases). The CDR3 contains 16 residues. V dropped 8 bases and J dropped 0 bases, with 17 bases sitting between them. Per germline, CDR1 MNHNS and CDR2 SASEGT. For the CDR3, the DNA is TGTGCCAGCCGGGGAGATAGCGGTCTCTCCTACAATGAGCAGTTCTTC. It is translated as CASRGDSGLSYNEQFF.

At least ten counts were recorded for this clonotype. The chain links TRBV24-1 to TRBJ2-3; D is unresolved. The CDR3 is made up of 12 amino acids. In germline, CDR1 is KGHDR, CDR2 SFDVKD. The V gene lost 10 bases and the J gene lost 2 bases, with 9 bases spanning the gap. The DNA of the CDR3 is TGTGCCACGTCCCCGTCCACAGATACGCAGTATTTT. Translating gives CATSPSTDTQYF.

This clonotype was detected only a few times. The chain employs TRBV14 and TRBJ2-5, with a possible D match to TRBD2 (5 bases). Germline V gene lookup returns CDR1 SGHDN and CDR2 FVKESK. Trimming removed 0 bases from V and 5 bases from J, with 19 bases in between. The CDR3 has 17 amino acids. The CDR3 protein is CASSQDGRYSPGETQYF. Here the CDR3 DNA reads TGTGCCAGCAGCCAAGATGGGAGATACAGTCCCGGGGAGACCCAGTACTTC.

This clonotype was seen repeatedly, ten times or more. The gene calls are TRBV5-1 and TRBJ2-3; possibly TRBD2 for D (7 bases). This CDR3 is built from 13 residues. Trimming shortened V by 3 bases and J by 4 bases, and 9 bases separated the two germline ends. CDR1 and CDR2 (germline): SGHRS, YFSETQ. CDR3 DNA: TGCGCCAGCAGCTCGGGGGGCTCAGATACGCAGTATTTT. This sequence encodes CASSSGGSDTQYF.

This chain connects TRBV7-9 to TRBJ2-3; 13 nucleotides line up with TRBD2. J gave up 4 bases and V 7 bases, and 17 bases lay outside the gene matches. This CDR3 comprises 19 residues. The germline V gene encodes CDR1 SEHNR and CDR2 FQNEAQ (reference sequence). CDR3: CASIERVGTSGIYSDTQYF. In DNA, the CDR3 is TGTGCCAGCATCGAGCGAGTGGGGACTAGCGGGATATATTCAGATACGCAGTATTTT. The whole variable domain, remainder taken from reference TRBV7-9 and TRBJ2-3, is DTGVSQNPRHKITKRGQNVTFRCDPISEHNRLYWYRQTLGQGPEFLTYFQNEAQLEKSRLLSDRFSAERPKGSFSTLEIQRTEQGDSAMYLCASIERVGTSGIYSDTQYFGPGTRLTVL.

The V gene is TRBV5-1, the J gene TRBJ2-7; D may be TRBD1 (6 bases). Germline CDR1 and CDR2: SGHRS and YFSETQ. V was shortened by 4 bases and J by 7 bases, with 15 bases between the two germline ends. This CDR3 spans 13 amino acids. CDR3 sequence: CASSLQQGLEQYF. The CDR3 DNA sequence: TGCGCCAGCAGCCTCCAACAGGGTTTGGAGCAGTACTTC.